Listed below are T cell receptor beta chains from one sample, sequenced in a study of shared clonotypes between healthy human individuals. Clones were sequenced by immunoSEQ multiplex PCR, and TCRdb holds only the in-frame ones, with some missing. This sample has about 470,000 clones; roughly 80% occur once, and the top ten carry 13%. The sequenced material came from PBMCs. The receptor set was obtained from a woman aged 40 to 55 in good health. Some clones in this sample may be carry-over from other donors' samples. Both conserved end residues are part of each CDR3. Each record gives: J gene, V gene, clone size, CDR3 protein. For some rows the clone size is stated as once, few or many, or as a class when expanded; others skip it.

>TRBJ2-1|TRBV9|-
CASSVDTEQFF
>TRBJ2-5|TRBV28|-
CASRRWGGVRETQYF
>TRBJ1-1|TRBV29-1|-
CSGSDRGPGEAFF
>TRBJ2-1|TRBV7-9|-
CASSETLAAGRKQFF
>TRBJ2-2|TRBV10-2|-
CASTTLALNTGELFF
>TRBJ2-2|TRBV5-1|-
CASSLAGGTDTGELFF
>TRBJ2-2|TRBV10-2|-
CASSGPGMNTGELFF
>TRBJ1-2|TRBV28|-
CASSDIWGTGQGYTF
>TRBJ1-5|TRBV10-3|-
CAISVDRKNSNQPQHF
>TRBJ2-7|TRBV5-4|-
CASSLGLAGSFYEQYF
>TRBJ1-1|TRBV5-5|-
CASSGDRGDEAFF
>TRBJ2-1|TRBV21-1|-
CASSKVKRREQFF
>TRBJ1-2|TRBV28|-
CASSLGGVRGTYGYTF
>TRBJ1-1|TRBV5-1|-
CASSFGNRDTEAFF
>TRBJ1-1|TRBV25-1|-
CATGGEGFMNTEAFF
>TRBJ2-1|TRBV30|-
CAWRGGSGYEQFF
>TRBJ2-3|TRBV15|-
CATSRGPVGRTDTQYF
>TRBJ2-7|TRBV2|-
CASSSGTHEQYF
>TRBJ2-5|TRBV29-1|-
CSVVRGPVAQYF
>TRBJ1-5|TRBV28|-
CASSPRTGALIFWGNQPQHF
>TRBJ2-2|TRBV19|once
CASFNQGFSAGELFF
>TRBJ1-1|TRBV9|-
CASSVGRGGSRAFF
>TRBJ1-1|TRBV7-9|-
CASSASGAATEAFF
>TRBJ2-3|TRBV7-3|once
CASSLSPTSTDTQYF
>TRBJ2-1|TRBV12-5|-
CASGSDSSNYNEQFF
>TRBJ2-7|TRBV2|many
CASSELSEQYF
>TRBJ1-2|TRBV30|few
CAWRGSVSYGYTF
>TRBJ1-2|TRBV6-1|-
CASSESLPYGYTF
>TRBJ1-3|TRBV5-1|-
CASSYGGDPGGNTIYF
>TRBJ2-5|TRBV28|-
CASSSLGTSYF
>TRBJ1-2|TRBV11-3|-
CASSSTGQGGGYTF
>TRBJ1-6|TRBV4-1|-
CASSQDGQGRTYNSPLHF
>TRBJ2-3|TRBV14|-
CASSQADTQYF
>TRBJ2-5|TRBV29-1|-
CSVPDESRAPQETQYF
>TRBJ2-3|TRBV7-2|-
CASSSEPPTSGYTDTQYF
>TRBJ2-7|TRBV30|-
CAWTAGFAAALSYEQYF
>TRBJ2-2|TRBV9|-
CASRDSGRTGELFF
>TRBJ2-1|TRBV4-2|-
CASSHRPSVASYNEQFF
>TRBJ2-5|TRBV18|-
CASSPMQGAGETQYF
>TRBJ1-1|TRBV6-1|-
CASSAQGGETEAFF